The 29 T cell receptor beta chains given below trace back to one sample, sequenced in a study of blood T cell repertoires in COVID-19. TCRdb keeps only in-frame clones here, not all; method: immunoSEQ multiplex PCR. Among about 280,000 clones listed, 65% to 90% were seen once. What was sequenced was peripheral blood. The receptors derive from a man aged 50 or older with active or convalescent COVID-19.

The chain uses TRBV6-5 and TRBJ2-1; tentatively, D is TRBD1 (6 bases). The CDR3 extends over 13 amino acids. The germline V and J ends were trimmed by 6 bases and 8 bases, with 14 bases remaining between them. CDR1 and CDR2 (germline): MNHEY, SVGAGI. The CDR3 DNA reads TGTGCCAGCAGGGGCACAGGGATCCATGAGCAGTTCTTC. Protein product: CASRGTGIHEQFF.

The rearrangement uses TRBV28 and TRBJ1-4; D possibly corresponds to TRBD1 (6 bases). V was cut by 3 bases and J by 6 bases, with 14 bases left in between. The V gene's germline CDR1 is MDHEN and CDR2 SYDVKM. The length of the CDR3 is 15 residues. CDR3 sequence: CASSFLPRGDEKLFF. DNA of the CDR3: TGTGCCAGCAGTTTCTTGCCCAGGGGAGATGAAAAACTGTTTTTT.

V usage is TRBV7-2 and J usage is TRBJ2-2; D is perhaps TRBD1 (6 bases). Trimming took 7 bases from V and 3 from J, leaving 12 bases between them. The CDR3 length is 14 residues. CDR1 and CDR2 from the germline V gene are SGHTA and FQGNSA. CDR3 region: CASNQDRHTGELFF. In DNA form, the CDR3 reads TGTGCCAGCAACCAGGACAGACACACCGGGGAGCTGTTTTTT.

This clone appeared once. V is TRBV28 and J is TRBJ2-5, with 7 bases matching TRBD2. The CDR3 contains 14 residues. Trimming cost V 4 bases and J 5 bases; bases outside gene matches: 7. Germline CDR1 and CDR2: MDHEN and SYDVKM. The CDR3 here is CASSSTRGEETQYF. The CDR3 DNA reads TGTGCCAGCAGTTCCACCCGGGGGGAGGAGACCCAGTACTTC.

The V and J genes are TRBV4-1 and TRBJ2-5, with 7 nucleotides matching TRBD2. Trimming took 1 base from V and 4 from J; bases not matched to a gene: 3. This CDR3 has 14 amino acids. CDR1 is MGHRA, CDR2 YSYEKL, per germline. The CDR3 reads CASSQGPSGETQYF. For the CDR3, the DNA is TGCGCCAGCAGCCAAGGTCCTAGCGGAGAGACCCAGTACTTC.

DNA of the CDR3: TGTGCCTGGAGTGTAGGCCTGGGGGCCACTGAAGCTTTCTTT. Encoded protein: CAWSVGLGATEAFF. This chain joins TRBV30 and TRBJ1-1, with D perhaps matching TRBD1 (6 bases). The CDR3 loop spans 14 amino acids. The ends were cut back, 0 bases at V and 4 bases at J, with 12 bases in the middle. Germline V gene data show CDR1 as GTSNPN and CDR2 as SVGIG (reference sequence). Filled out from reference TRBV30 and TRBJ1-1, the complete variable domain reads SQTIHQWPATLVQPVGSPLSLECTVEGTSNPNLYWYRQAAGRGLQLLFYSVGIGQISSEVPQNLSASRPQDRQFILSSKKLLLSDSGFYLCAWSVGLGATEAFFGQGTRLTVV.

This rearrangement joins TRBV2 to TRBJ2-1; the match to TRBD2 covers 12 bases. Germline V CDR1 and CDR2: SNHLY, FYNNEI. This CDR3 contains 15 residues. The V gene end was trimmed by 11 bases and the J gene end by 8 bases; junction bases not matched to a gene: 13. CDR3 amino acids: CAEGGGTSGSHEQFF. The CDR3 coding sequence is TGTGCCGAAGGGGGTGGGACTAGCGGGTCCCATGAGCAGTTCTTC.

The chain employs TRBV7-3 and TRBJ2-1; 7 bases align to TRBD2. The germline gives CDR1 SGHTA, CDR2 FQGTGA. CDR3 length: 16 amino acids. The trim removed 1 base at V and 3 bases at J, leaving 6 bases unmatched. CDR3 protein: CASSLRAGDGYNEQFF. The CDR3 nucleotides are TGTGCCAGCAGCTTAAGGGCGGGAGACGGCTACAATGAGCAGTTCTTC.

The chain has TRBV6-5 and TRBJ2-5, with 8 bases matching TRBD1. Germline V lookup: CDR1 MNHEY, CDR2 SVGAGI. Trimming removed 0 bases from V and 7 bases from J; junction bases left unmatched: 4. CDR3 length: 14 residues. In DNA form, the CDR3 reads TGTGCCAGCAGTTACTCCCCGGACAGGGTGACCCAGTACTTC. It encodes CASSYSPDRVTQYF.

This clone was recorded once. The V and J genes are TRBV19 and TRBJ1-2; possible D gene TRBD1, 6 bases. CDR1 is LNHDA and CDR2 is SQIVND in the germline V gene (reference sequence). Trimming took off 6 bases at V and 0 bases at J, with 14 bases between the two ends. The length of the CDR3 is 15 residues. CDR3 sequence reads: CASRGDRTANYGYTF. The DNA for the CDR3 is TGTGCCAGTAGGGGCGACAGGACTGCTAACTATGGCTACACCTTC.

The chain is built from TRBV7-8 and TRBJ2-7; 7 nucleotides line up with TRBD2. The CDR3 covers 14 residues. Per germline, CDR1 SGHVS and CDR2 FQNEAQ. V lost 5 bases and J lost 7; bases outside the gene matches: 11. In nucleotides, the CDR3 is TGTGCCAGCAGCCCCCTGGGGGGGTTGGGAGAGCAGTACTTC. Translation gives CASSPLGGLGEQYF.

J is TRBJ2-2 and V is TRBV2; D might be TRBD2 (6 bases). Between the trimmed V and J ends, which lost 4 bases and 5 bases, there was a span of 11 bases. The CDR3 covers 14 residues. The germline CDR1 and CDR2 sequences are SNHLY and FYNNEI. In DNA form, the CDR3 reads TGTGCCAGCAGTGGTTCTAGCGAGACCGGGGAGCTGTTTTTT. Its translation is CASSGSSETGELFF.

The rearrangement links TRBV1 to TRBJ2-7; TRBD2, the D gene given by the table, was not confirmed from the DNA. TRBV1 is a documented pseudogene. This CDR3 comprises 18 residues. CDR3 sequence: CTSSQEWLRGGSSYEQYF. The CDR3 nucleotides read TGCACCAGCAGCCAAGAGTGGCTGAGAGGCGGGAGTTCCTACGAGCAGTACTTC.

The chain links TRBV7-2 to TRBJ2-5; 12 bases agree with TRBD1. The CDR3 extends over 14 amino acids. In germline, CDR1 is SGHTA, CDR2 FQGNSA. V gave up 10 bases and J gave up 4 bases; unmatched junction bases: 7. This chain's CDR3 is CATRRDRGRETQYF. The CDR3 DNA follows: TGTGCCACCCGGCGGGACAGGGGGCGAGAGACCCAGTACTTC.

The chain has TRBV6-6 and TRBJ1-5; TRBD1 is a possible D gene (6 bases). V was clipped by 6 bases and J by 0 bases, with 15 bases between them. Germline V lookup: CDR1 MNHNY, CDR2 SVGAGI (reference sequence). CDR3 length equals 16 residues. CDR3 sequence reads: CASRAGQRDSNQPQHF. CDR3 nucleotides: TGTGCCAGCAGGGCAGGACAGCGTGATAGCAATCAGCCCCAGCATTTT.

The chain joins TRBV5-4 to TRBJ1-4; perhaps TRBD1 as D (5 bases). The length of the CDR3 is 14 residues. V gave up 4 bases and J gave up 5 bases, with 12 bases separating them. Germline lookup yields CDR1 SGHNT and CDR2 YYREEE (reference sequence). DNA of the CDR3: TGTGCCAGCAGCCCGGGGGTTGGAAATGAAAAACTGTTTTTT. Translation: CASSPGVGNEKLFF.

The chain employs TRBV7-3 and TRBJ2-1; D not resolved. V lost 5 bases and J lost 9, with 20 bases in between. The CDR3 spans 15 residues. Per the germline V gene, CDR1 is SGHTA and CDR2 is FQGTGA. The CDR3 nucleotides are TGTGCCAGCAGCCCTCAAACTCACGGTCGGGTTGAGCAGTTCTTC. It is translated as CASSPQTHGRVEQFF.

This rearrangement joins TRBV7-6 to TRBJ2-3; D is perhaps TRBD2 (6 bases). Germline V gives CDR1 SGHVS, CDR2 FNYEAQ. Between the trimmed V and J ends, which lost 4 bases and 4 bases, there was a span of 18 bases. This CDR3 is 16 amino acids long. The CDR3 DNA reads TGTGCCAGCAGCTCCCTTGTTGAGAGGGAGGCAGATACGCAGTATTTT. Protein: CASSSLVEREADTQYF.

This rearrangement joins TRBV18 to TRBJ1-2, with a tentative D call TRBD1 (6 bases). CDR1 KGHSH and CDR2 LQKENI come from the germline V gene. V dropped 3 bases and J dropped 5 bases, with 16 bases sitting between them. This CDR3 region has 15 residues. CDR3 region: CASSPDGQTGYGYTF. The CDR3 bases are TGTGCCAGCTCACCCGACGGACAGACGGGATATGGCTACACCTTC. The whole variable domain, filled in from reference TRBV18 and TRBJ1-2, reads NAGVMQNPRHLVRRRGQEARLRCSPMKGHSHVYWYRQLPEEGLKFMVYLQKENIIDESGMPKERFSAEFPKEGPSILRIQQVVRGDSAAYFCASSPDGQTGYGYTFGSGTRLTVV.

The DNA for the CDR3 is TGCGCCAGCAGCACGACTAGCGGGAGCCGAGATACGCAGTATTTT. Amino acid sequence: CASSTTSGSRDTQYF. The rearrangement joins TRBV4-1 to TRBJ2-3; 12 nucleotides match TRBD2. V trimming: 5 bases; J trimming: 5 bases; junction bases outside the gene matches: 5. Germline CDR1 MGHRA, CDR2 YSYEKL. There are 15 residues in the CDR3.

The chain uses TRBV29-1 and TRBJ1-5; TRBD1 matches at 9 bases. The CDR3 has 14 amino acids. The J segment lost 4 bases and the V segment lost 5 bases, leaving 6 bases of the junction unmatched. Germline V gene lookup returns CDR1 SQVTM and CDR2 ANQGSEA. The CDR3 DNA is TGCAGCGTTATGACAGGGACAGGGAATCAGCCCCAGCATTTT. Translation: CSVMTGTGNQPQHF.

This clone has just one count. This rearrangement joins TRBV30 to TRBJ1-3, with D unresolved. Between the trimmed V and J ends, which lost 2 bases and 1 base, there was a span of 9 bases. Germline CDR1 GTSNPN, CDR2 SVGIG (reference sequence). The length of the CDR3 is 14 residues. CDR3 protein: CAWSYPQSGNTIYF. For the CDR3, the DNA is TGTGCCTGGAGTTACCCACAATCTGGAAACACCATATATTTT.

The chain joins TRBV29-1 to TRBJ2-1; 9 nucleotides line up with TRBD2. This CDR3 has 14 amino acids. Germline CDR1 and CDR2: SQVTM and ANQGSEA. Trimming at V came to 3 bases and at J to 10 bases, leaving 10 bases not matched to a gene. The CDR3 loop is CSVDAGSGRDEQFF. DNA of the CDR3: TGCAGCGTTGATGCCGGTAGCGGGAGAGACGAGCAGTTCTTC.

This clone was observed a few times. V is TRBV10-2 and J is TRBJ2-1, with D uncertain. The V gene's germline CDR1 is WSHSY and CDR2 SAAADI. Between the trimmed V and J ends, which lost 4 bases and 0 bases, there was a span of 4 bases. The CDR3 contains 13 residues. CDR3 residues: CASSGYSYNEQFF. The CDR3, as DNA: TGCGCCAGCAGTGGTTACTCCTACAATGAGCAGTTCTTC.

This chain links TRBV6-6 with TRBJ2-3; D is perhaps TRBD1 (6 bases). Per germline, CDR1 MNHNY and CDR2 SVGAGI (reference sequence). This CDR3 region has 14 residues. Deletions cut 6 bases from V and 2 bases from J, with 12 bases between. The CDR3 coding sequence is TGTGCCAGCAGGGCCCAGGGGTCCACAGATACGCAGTATTTT. Encoded protein: CASRAQGSTDTQYF.

The chain couples TRBV15 to TRBJ2-7; TRBD2 aligns across 7 bases. This CDR3 comprises 15 residues. V lost 3 bases and J lost 7; bases outside the gene matches: 12. CDR1 is LNHNV, CDR2 YYDKDF, per germline (reference sequence). CDR3 region: CATSSEGRAPGEQYF. The CDR3 region has the DNA TGTGCCACCAGCAGTGAGGGGAGGGCCCCGGGTGAGCAGTACTTC.

The rearrangement joins TRBV10-3 to TRBJ1-4, with D uncertain. The CDR3 contains 14 residues. The germline CDR1 and CDR2 sequences are ENHRY and SYGVKD. V lost 2 bases to trimming and J lost 5 bases, with 9 bases between them. CDR3 protein: CAISEGGWNEKLFF. CDR3 nucleotides: TGTGCCATCAGTGAGGGAGGGTGGAATGAAAAACTGTTTTTT.

This chain joins TRBV6-5 and TRBJ2-7, with D perhaps matching TRBD2 (5 bases). Trimming shortened V by 2 bases and J by 2 bases, and 7 bases separated the two germline ends. The CDR3 covers 13 residues. From germline, CDR1 is MNHEY and CDR2 SVGAGI. The CDR3 nucleotides read TGTGCCAGCAGTTACGCGACTACCTACGAGCAGTACTTC. Amino acid sequence: CASSYATTYEQYF.

This chain joins TRBV5-1 and TRBJ1-1, with 9 positions matching TRBD1. The CDR3 has 16 residues. CDR1 is SGHRS and CDR2 is YFSETQ in the germline V gene. Trimming at V came to 5 bases and at J to 0 bases, leaving 8 bases not matched to a gene. CDR3 DNA sequence: TGCGCCAGCAGTATCACAGGGGGCGGAATGAACACTGAAGCTTTCTTT. Amino acid sequence: CASSITGGGMNTEAFF.